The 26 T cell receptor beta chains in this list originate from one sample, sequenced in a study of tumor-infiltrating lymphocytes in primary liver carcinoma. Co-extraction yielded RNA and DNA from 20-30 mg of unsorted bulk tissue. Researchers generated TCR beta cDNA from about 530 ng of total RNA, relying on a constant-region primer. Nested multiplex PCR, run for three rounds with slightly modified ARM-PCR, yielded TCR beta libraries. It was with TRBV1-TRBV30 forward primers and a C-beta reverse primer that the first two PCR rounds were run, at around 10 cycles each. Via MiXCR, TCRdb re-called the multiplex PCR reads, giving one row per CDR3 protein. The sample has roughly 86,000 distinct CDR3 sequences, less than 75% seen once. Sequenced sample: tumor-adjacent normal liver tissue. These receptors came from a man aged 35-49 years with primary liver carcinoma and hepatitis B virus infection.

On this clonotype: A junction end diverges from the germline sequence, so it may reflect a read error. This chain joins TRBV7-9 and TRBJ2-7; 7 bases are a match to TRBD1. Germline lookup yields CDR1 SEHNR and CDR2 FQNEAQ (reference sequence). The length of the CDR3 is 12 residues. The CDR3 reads CAGSRDSYEQYF. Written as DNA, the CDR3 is TGTGCCGGCAGCCGGGACAGCTACGAGCAGTACTTC.

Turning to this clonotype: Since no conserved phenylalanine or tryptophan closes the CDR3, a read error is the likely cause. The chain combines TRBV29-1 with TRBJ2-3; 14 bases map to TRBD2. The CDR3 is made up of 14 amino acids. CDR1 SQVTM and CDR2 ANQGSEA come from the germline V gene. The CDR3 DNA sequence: TGCCGTGCGGGACTAGCGGGAGACACAGATACGCAGTATTAT. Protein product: CRAGLAGDTDTQYY.

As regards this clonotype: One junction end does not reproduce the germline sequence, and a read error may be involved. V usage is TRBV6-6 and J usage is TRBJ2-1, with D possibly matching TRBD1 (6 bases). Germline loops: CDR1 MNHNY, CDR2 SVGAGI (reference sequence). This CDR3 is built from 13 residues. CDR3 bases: TGTGCCGGGAAGGGGGACATCGGCGTCGAGCGGTTCTTC. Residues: CAGKGDIGVERFF.

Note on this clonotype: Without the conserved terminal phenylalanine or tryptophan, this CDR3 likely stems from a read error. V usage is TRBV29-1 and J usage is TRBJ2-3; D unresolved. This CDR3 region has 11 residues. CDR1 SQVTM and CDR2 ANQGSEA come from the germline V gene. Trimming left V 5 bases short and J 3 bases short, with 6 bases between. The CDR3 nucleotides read TGCAGCGTTAATGAAACAGATACGCAGTATTTG. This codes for CSVNETDTQYL.

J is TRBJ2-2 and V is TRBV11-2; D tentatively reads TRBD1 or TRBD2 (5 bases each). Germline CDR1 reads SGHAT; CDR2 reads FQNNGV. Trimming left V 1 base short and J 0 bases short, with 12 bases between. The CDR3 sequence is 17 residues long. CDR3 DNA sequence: TGTGCCAGCAGCTTAGCGTTAAGAGGGGCGAACACCGGGGAGCTGTTTTTT. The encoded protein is CASSLALRGANTGELFF.

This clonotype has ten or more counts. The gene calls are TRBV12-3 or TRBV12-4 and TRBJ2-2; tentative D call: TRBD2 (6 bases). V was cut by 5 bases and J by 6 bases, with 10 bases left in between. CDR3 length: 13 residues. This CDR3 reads CASSLPGAGELFF. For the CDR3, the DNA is TGTGCCAGCAGTCTCCCGGGGGCCGGGGAGCTGTTTTTT.

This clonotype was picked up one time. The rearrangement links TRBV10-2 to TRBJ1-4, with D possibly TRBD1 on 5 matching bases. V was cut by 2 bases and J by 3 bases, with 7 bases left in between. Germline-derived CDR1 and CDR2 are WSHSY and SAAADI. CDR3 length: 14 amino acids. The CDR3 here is CASSETGANEKLFF. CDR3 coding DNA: TGCGCCAGCAGTGAGACAGGAGCTAATGAAAAACTGTTTTTT.

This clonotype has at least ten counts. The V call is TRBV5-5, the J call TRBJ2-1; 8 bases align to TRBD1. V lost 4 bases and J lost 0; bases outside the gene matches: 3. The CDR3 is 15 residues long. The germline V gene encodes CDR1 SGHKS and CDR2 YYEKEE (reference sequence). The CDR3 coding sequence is TGTGCCAGCAGCACACAGGGGGGCTCCTACAATGAGCAGTTCTTC. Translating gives CASSTQGGSYNEQFF.

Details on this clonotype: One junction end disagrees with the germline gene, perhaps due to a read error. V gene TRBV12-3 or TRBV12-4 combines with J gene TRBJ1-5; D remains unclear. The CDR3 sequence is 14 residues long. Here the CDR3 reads CASSPFPIDQPQQF. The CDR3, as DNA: TGTGCCAGCAGCCCCTTCCCGATTGATCAGCCCCAGCAATTT.

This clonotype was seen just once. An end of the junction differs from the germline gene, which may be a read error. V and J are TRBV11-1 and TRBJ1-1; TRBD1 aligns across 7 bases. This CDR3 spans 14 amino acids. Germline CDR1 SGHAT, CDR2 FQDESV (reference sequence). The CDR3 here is CASCPGQTNTEAFF. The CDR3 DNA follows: TGTGCCAGCTGCCCGGGACAGACGAACACCGAAGCTTTCTTT. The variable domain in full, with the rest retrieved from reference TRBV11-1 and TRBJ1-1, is EAEVAQSPRYKITEKSQAVAFWCDPISGHATLYWYRQILGQGPELLVQFQDESVVDDSQLPKDRFSAERLKGVDSTLKIQPAELGDSAMYLCASCPGQTNTEAFFGQGTRLTVV.

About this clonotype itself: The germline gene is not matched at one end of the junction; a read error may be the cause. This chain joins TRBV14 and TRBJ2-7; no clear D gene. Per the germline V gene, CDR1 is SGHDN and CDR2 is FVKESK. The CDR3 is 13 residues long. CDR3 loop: CASSRAPLHEQYF. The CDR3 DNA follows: TGTGCAAGCAGCCGAGCCCCCCTCCACGAGCAGTACTTC.

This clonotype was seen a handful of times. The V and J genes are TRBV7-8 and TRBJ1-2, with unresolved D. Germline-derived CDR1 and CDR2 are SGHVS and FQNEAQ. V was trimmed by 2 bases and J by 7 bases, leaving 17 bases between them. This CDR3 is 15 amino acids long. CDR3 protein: CASSLSSPLAFGYTF. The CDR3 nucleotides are TGTGCCAGCAGCTTAAGTTCCCCATTGGCCTTTGGCTACACCTTC.

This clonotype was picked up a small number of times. The CDR3: CASSIGGLGETQYF. CDR3 nucleotide sequence: TGCGCCAGCAGCATAGGGGGCTTGGGGGAGACCCAGTACTTC. The chain joins TRBV5-1 to TRBJ2-5; 7 bases map to TRBD1. This CDR3 is 14 amino acids long. CDR1 is SGHRS and CDR2 is YFSETQ in the germline V gene. The V and J ends lost 4 bases and 5 bases, in that order; junction bases with no gene match: 8. Complete variable domain (other parts from reference TRBV5-1 and TRBJ2-5): KAGVTQTPRYLIKTRGQQVTLSCSPISGHRSVSWYQQTPGQGLQFLFEYFSETQRNKGNFPGRFSGRQFSNSRSEMNVSTLELGDSALYLCASSIGGLGETQYFGPGTRLLVL.

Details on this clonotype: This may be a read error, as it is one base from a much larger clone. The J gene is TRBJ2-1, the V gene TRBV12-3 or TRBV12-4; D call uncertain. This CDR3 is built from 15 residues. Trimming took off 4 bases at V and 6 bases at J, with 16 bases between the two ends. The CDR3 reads CASSYGNTSANEQFF. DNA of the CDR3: TGTGCCAGCAGTTACGGCAATACCTCTGCCAATGAGCAGTTCTTC.

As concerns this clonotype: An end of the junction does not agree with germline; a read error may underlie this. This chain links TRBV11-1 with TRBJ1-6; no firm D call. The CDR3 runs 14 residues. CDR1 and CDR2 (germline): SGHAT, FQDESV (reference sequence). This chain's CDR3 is CASSRRRNNSSLHF. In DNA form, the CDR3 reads TGTGCCAGCAGCCGCAGGAGAAATAATTCATCCCTCCACTTT.

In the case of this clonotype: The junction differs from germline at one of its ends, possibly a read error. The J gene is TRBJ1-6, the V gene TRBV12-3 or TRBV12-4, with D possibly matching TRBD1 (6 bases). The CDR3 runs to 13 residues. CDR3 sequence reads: CASSSLGGSPLHF. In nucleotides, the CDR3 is TGTGCCAGCAGTTCCCTAGGGGGTTCACCCCTACACTTT.

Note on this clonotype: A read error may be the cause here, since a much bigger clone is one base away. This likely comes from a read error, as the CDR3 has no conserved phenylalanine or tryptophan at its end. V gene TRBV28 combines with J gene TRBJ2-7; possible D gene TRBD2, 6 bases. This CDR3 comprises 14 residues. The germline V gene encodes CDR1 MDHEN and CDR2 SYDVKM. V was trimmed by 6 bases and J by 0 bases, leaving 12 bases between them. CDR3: CASSRLGASYEQYL. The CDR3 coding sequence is TGTGCCAGCAGCAGACTAGGGGCCTCCTACGAGCAGTACTTA.

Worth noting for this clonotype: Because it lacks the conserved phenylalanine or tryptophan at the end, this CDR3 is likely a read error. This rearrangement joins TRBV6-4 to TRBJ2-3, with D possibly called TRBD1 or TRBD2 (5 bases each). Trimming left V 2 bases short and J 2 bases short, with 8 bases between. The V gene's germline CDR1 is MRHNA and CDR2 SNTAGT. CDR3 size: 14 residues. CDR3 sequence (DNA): TGTGCCAGCAGTGACGGGGACCCCACAGATACGCAGTATTTG. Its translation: CASSDGDPTDTQYL.

Here the CDR3 reads CASIPECLLEELFF. For the CDR3, the DNA is TGTGCCAGCATCCCTGAGTGCCTGCTAGAGGAACTGTTTTTT. This chain joins TRBV6-6 and TRBJ1-4; D is unclear. Trimming took 7 bases from V and 12 from J, leaving 21 bases between them. The CDR3 consists of 14 residues. Germline V gene sequence: CDR1 MNHNY, CDR2 SVGAGI (reference sequence).

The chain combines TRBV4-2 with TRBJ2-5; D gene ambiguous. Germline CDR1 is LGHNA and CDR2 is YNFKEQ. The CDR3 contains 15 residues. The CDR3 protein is CISSQDRPPQETQYF. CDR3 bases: TGTATCAGCAGCCAAGATAGACCGCCTCAAGAGACCCAGTACTTC.

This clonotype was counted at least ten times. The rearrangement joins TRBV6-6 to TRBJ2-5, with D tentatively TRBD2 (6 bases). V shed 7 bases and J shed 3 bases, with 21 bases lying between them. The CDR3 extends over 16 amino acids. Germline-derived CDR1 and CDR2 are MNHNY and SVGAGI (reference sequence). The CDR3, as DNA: TGTGCCAGCAATACGTTTGGGGACTTGACGGAAGAGACCCAGTACTTC. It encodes CASNTFGDLTEETQYF.

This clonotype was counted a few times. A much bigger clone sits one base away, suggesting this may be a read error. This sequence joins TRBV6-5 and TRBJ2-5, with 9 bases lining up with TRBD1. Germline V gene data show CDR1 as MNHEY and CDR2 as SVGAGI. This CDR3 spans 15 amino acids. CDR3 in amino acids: CASSSGTGTMESQYF. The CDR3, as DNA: TGTGCCAGCAGCAGTGGGACAGGGACGATGGAGAGCCAGTACTTC.

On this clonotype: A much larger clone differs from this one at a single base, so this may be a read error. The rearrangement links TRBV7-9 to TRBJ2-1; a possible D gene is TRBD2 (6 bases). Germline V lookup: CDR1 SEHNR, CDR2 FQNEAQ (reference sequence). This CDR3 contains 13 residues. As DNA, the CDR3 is TGTGCCAGCAGGTTAGTAGAGCTAGCGGAGCAGTTCTTC. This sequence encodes CASRLVELAEQFF. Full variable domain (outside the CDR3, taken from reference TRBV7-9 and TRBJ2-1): DTGVSQNPRHKITKRGQNVTFRCDPISEHNRLYWYRQTLGQGPEFLTYFQNEAQLEKSRLLSDRFSAERPKGSFSTLEIQRTEQGDSAMYLCASRLVELAEQFFGPGTRLTVL.

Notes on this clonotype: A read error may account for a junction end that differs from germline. In DNA, the CDR3 is TGTGTCAGCAGCTTAGCGGTGGCGGGGAGGGAGACCCAGTACTTC. As protein: CVSSLAVAGRETQYF. V usage is TRBV7-8 and J usage is TRBJ2-5; D is possibly TRBD2 (6 bases). Per the germline V gene, CDR1 is SGHVS and CDR2 is FQNEAQ. The CDR3 runs to 15 residues.

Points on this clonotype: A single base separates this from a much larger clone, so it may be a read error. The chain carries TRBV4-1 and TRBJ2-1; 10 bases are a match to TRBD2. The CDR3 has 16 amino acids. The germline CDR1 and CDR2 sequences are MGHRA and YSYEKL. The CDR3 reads CANSGRLAGRVGEQFF. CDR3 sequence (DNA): TGCGCCAACAGCGGCCGACTAGCGGGCAGGGTGGGGGAGCAGTTCTTC.

The CDR3 region has the DNA TGTGCCAGCAGCCACGACAGGGGGGACGGTACGCAGTATTTT. It codes for CASSHDRGDGTQYF. This chain joins TRBV7-8 and TRBJ2-3, with TRBD1 identical over 9 bases. The junction had 8 bases not matched to a gene; V was cut back by 5 bases and J by 8 bases. The CDR3 extends over 14 amino acids. CDR1 is SGHVS, CDR2 FQNEAQ, per germline.